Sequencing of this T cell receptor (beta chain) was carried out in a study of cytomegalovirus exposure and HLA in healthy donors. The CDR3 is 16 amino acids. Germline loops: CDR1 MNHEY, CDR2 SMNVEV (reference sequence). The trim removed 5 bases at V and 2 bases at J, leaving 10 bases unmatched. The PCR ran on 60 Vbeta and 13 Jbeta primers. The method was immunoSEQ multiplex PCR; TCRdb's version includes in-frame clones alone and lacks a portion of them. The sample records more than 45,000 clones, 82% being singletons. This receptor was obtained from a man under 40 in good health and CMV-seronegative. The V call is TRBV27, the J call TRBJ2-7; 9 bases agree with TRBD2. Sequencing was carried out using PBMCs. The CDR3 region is CASSPGVTSGTYEQYF. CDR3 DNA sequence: TGTGCCAGCAGTCCTGGGGTGACTAGCGGCACCTACGAGCAGTACTTC.